This note documents a single T cell receptor beta chain sequence. This entry belongs to a study of regulatory T cells in long-lasting Graves disease. Arm-PCR of CDR3 regions with iRepertoire HTBI primers generated TCR beta libraries. TCRdb re-called the multiplex PCR reads through MiXCR, storing one row per CDR3 protein. The sample has 650,000 to 850,000 distinct CDR3 sequences, 30% seen once. Time point meaning: persistent/refractory GD, antithyroid drugs over 5 years with positive TRAb. PBMC-derived RNA was used for the TCR library. Germline trimming cut 5 bases from V and 5 bases from J; bases unmatched to any gene: 4. The germline V gene has CDR1 LNHDA and CDR2 SQIVND (reference sequence). The CDR3 consists of 14 residues.

The clonotype comes from a female donor with Graves disease. The V and J genes are TRBV19 and TRBJ1-4; 8 bases line up with TRBD1. The sequencing here drew on peripheral blood mononuclear cells (PBMCs), taken when the disease was refractory, from a patient treated with antithyroid drugs. The CDR3 region has the DNA TGTGCCAGTAGTCAAAGACAGGGGAATGAAAAACTGTTTTTT. Protein: CASSQRQGNEKLFF.